Listed here are 7 T cell receptor beta chains from one sample, sequenced in a study of blood T cell repertoires in COVID-19. The repertoire was sequenced with immunoSEQ multiplex PCR; TCRdb's copy has only in-frame clones and lacks some. The sample has 55,000 to 70,000 clones; 87% are singletons. The sample taken for sequencing was peripheral blood. The source is a woman between 45 and 60 years old with COVID-19, enrolled during active disease.

This clone has a handful of counts. This sample also contains other DNA sequences that code for the same CDR3. The chain uses TRBV7-8 and TRBJ1-3; D is perhaps TRBD1 (5 bases). This CDR3 region has 14 residues. The germline V and J ends were trimmed by 2 bases and 1 base, with 6 bases remaining between them. CDR1 and CDR2 from the germline V gene are SGHVS and FQNEAQ. The DNA for the CDR3 is TGTGCCAGCAGCTTACGGGGGTCTGGAAACACCATATATTTT. Its protein product is CASSLRGSGNTIYF.

V and J are TRBV6-5 and TRBJ1-3, with a possible D match to TRBD1 (6 bases). V was clipped by 5 bases and J by 1 base, with 9 bases between them. The germline V gene encodes CDR1 MNHEY and CDR2 SVGAGI. The CDR3 runs to 14 residues. CDR3 residues: CASSRTGSGNTIYF. DNA for the CDR3: TGTGCCAGCAGTCGTACAGGGTCTGGAAACACCATATATTTT.

V is TRBV7-9 and J is TRBJ2-3; 12 nucleotides align to TRBD1. The V gene end was trimmed by 7 bases and the J gene end by 3 bases; junction bases not matched to a gene: 14. This CDR3 spans 18 amino acids. Germline-derived CDR1 and CDR2 are SEHNR and FQNEAQ (reference sequence). The CDR3 DNA sequence: TGTGCCAGCACTCGGACTCCGGGACAGGGGGCGCGGACAGATACGCAGTATTTT. Translating gives CASTRTPGQGARTDTQYF.

Comment on this clone: Other DNA variants within this sample encode the same CDR3. The J gene is TRBJ1-5, the V gene TRBV6-2 or TRBV6-3; no firm D call. Germline V lookup: CDR1 MNHEY, CDR2 SVGEGT. The length of the CDR3 is 13 residues. V was trimmed by 0 bases and J by 4 bases, leaving 4 bases between them. As DNA, the CDR3 is TGTGCCAGCAGTTACTCGAGGAATCAGCCCCAGCATTTT. Its protein product is CASSYSRNQPQHF.

This chain joins TRBV5-1 and TRBJ2-2, with 8 bases matching TRBD2. The V gene's germline CDR1 is SGHRS and CDR2 YFSETQ. This CDR3 has 14 residues. Germline trimming cut 4 bases from V and 7 bases from J; bases unmatched to any gene: 6. CDR3 sequence reads: CASSGLARNGELFF. The CDR3 DNA follows: TGCGCCAGCAGCGGACTAGCAAGGAACGGGGAGCTGTTTTTT.

The V gene is TRBV2, the J gene TRBJ1-6; no clear D. Germline V CDR1 and CDR2: SNHLY, FYNNEI. This CDR3 is built from 13 residues. V gave up 3 bases and J gave up 7 bases, with 7 bases separating them. CDR3 nucleotide sequence: TGTGCCAGCAGTGACCCTCCGAATTCACCCCTCCACTTT. Protein sequence: CASSDPPNSPLHF.

This rearrangement joins TRBV27 to TRBJ2-7; D is unclear. The CDR3 length is 12 residues. Trimming took off 5 bases at V and 1 base at J, with 6 bases between the two ends. Germline assignment: CDR1 MNHEY and CDR2 SMNVEV (reference sequence). The CDR3 coding sequence is TGTGCCAGCAGTCACAGTTCCTACGAGCAGTACTTC. Translated: CASSHSSYEQYF.